This T cell receptor (beta chain) was retrieved from a study of OX40 agonist ivuxolimab in advanced cancers. The assay was immunoSEQ multiplex PCR, and TCRdb's table has in-frame clones only and misses some. This sample has under 20,000 clones, with 75% to 85% found just once. CDR1 and CDR2 (germline): MNHEY, SMNVEV (reference sequence). V was pared by 6 bases and J by 3 bases, with 10 bases of the junction left unmatched. The CDR3 covers 16 residues. The rearrangement links TRBV27 to TRBJ1-4, with 7 nucleotides matching TRBD1. This sequence was found in an adult with an advanced solid tumor such as melanoma, head and neck, liver or kidney cancer. The source material was CD4+ or CD8+ T cells sorted from blood, sampled in a trial of the OX40 agonist ivuxolimab. CDR3 sequence reads: CASRDGGGRPNEKLFF. The CDR3, as DNA: TGTGCCAGCAGAGATGGAGGGGGCCGGCCTAATGAAAAACTGTTTTTT.